This T cell receptor beta chain was sequenced in a study of blood T cells in healthy people across ages. Findings and limits, study-wide: As age increased, TCR beta diversity per million T cells fell in a roughly linear fashion.

The authors ran a second PCR of about 6 to 11 cycles using a sample-barcoded 5' primer and a J-beta primer mix. TCRdb reprocessed the 5' RACE reads via MiXCR and lists one record per CDR3 protein. The sample shows 700,000 to 850,000 distinct CDR3 sequences, approximately 53% of them seen only once. The CDR3 is made up of 13 amino acids. Trimming shortened V by 0 bases and J by 10 bases, and 15 bases separated the two germline ends. Per germline, CDR1 SQVTM and CDR2 ANQGSEA. This clonotype showed up just a few times. Its antigen is unidentified. The rearrangement joins TRBV29-1 to TRBJ1-2; D is possibly TRBD1 (5 bases). This clonotype originated in an elderly man in good health. Sequenced: blood. CDR3 sequence reads: CSVEDPAGGDYTF. The DNA for the CDR3 is TGCAGCGTTGAAGATCCGGCGGGGGGGGACTACACCTTC.